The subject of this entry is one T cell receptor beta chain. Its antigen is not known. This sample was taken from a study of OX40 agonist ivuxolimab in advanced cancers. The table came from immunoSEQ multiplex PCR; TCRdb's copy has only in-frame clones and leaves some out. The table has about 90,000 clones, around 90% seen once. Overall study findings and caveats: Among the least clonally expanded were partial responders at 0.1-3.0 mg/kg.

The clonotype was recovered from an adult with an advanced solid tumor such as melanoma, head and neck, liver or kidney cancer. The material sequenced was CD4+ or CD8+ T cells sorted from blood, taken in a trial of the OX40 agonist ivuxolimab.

As DNA, the CDR3 is TGTGCCTGGAGTTTCCAGGATCAGCCCCAGCATTTT. This codes for CAWSFQDQPQHF. The J gene is TRBJ1-5, the V gene TRBV30; D is uncertain. Per germline, CDR1 GTSNPN and CDR2 SVGIG (reference sequence). This CDR3 is built from 12 residues. The V end lost 2 bases, the J end lost 5 bases, and 7 bases lay between the germline ends.